This T cell receptor (beta chain) is from a study of T cells after yellow fever vaccination. A 5'RACE template-switching step, the method used to make TCR cDNA, added a universal primer site and UMIs. TCRdb independently ran MiXCR on the 5' RACE reads; one entry per CDR3 protein. The table shows under 350,000 distinct CDR3 sequences, with about 4% occurring only once. Points from the study as a whole: Contaminating bulk clonotypes could be abundant in FACS-sorted repertoires.

The ends were cut back, 0 bases at V and 1 base at J, with 16 bases in the middle. CDR3 length equals 18 residues. Germline CDR1 MNHEY, CDR2 SVGEGT. On this clonotype itself: Its antigen is not known.

The chain combines TRBV6-2 or TRBV6-3 with TRBJ2-4, with D perhaps TRBD2 (7 bases). This sequence was found in a man between 18 and 35 years old who received the YFV17D yellow fever vaccine. The sequences come from PBMCs, collected 5 days after the yellow fever booster vaccination. For the CDR3, the DNA is TGTGCCAGCAGTTACTCCCCCGCGGGGGCCCGGGCCAAAAACATTCAGTACTTC. Amino acid sequence: CASSYSPAGARAKNIQYF.